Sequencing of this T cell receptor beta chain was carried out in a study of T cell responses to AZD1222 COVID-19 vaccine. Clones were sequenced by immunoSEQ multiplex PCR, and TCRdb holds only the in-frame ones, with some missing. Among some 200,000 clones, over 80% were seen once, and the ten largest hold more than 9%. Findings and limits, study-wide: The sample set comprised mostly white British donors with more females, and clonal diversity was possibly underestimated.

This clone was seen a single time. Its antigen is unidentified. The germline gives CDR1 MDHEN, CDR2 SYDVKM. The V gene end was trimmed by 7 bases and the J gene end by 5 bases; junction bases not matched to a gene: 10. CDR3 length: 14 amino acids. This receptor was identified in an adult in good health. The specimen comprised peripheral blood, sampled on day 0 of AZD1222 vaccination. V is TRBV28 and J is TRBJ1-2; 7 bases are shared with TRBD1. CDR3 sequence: CASTFMDRTYGYTF. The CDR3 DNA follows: TGTGCCAGCACCTTTATGGACAGGACATATGGCTACACCTTC.